The 12 T cell receptor beta chains listed next were all sequenced from one sample in a study of T cell repertoires in cytomegalovirus infection (dated 2019 in TCRdb). The sequencer listed for this sample is Illumina HiSeq 1500. TCRdb reworked the public reads: Q25 trimming with fastp, MiXCR clone assembly, productive beta chains retained. Rows with a matching CDR3 protein are joined into one entry that keeps the most common DNA and genes. This sample holds some 800,000 distinct CDR3 sequences; almost 30% were observed only once. Approximately 14% of the sample is held by the ten biggest clonotypes. Their cognate antigens are unknown. The label giving this sample's treatment or condition can be read as: in vitro stimulation with specific CMV peptide epitopes to enrich CMV-specific T cells. The sample consisted of cultured CD8+ T cells from PBMCs, taken from culture after CMV antigen stimulation. The origin of the receptors is a human donor in good health (CMV status not recorded). Some clones in this sample may be carry-over from other donors' samples.

This clonotype was seen many times. This chain uses TRBV7-6 with TRBJ2-5; TRBD2 aligns across 9 bases. CDR3 size: 16 residues. Germline assignment: CDR1 SGHVS and CDR2 FNYEAQ. The V gene end was trimmed by 3 bases and the J gene end by 1 base; junction bases not matched to a gene: 6. This CDR3 is CASSFSPGLAQETQYF. CDR3 sequence (DNA): TGTGCCAGCAGCTTCTCACCGGGACTAGCCCAAGAGACCCAGTACTTC.

The genes are TRBV28 and TRBJ2-7; D call uncertain. The germline gives CDR1 MDHEN, CDR2 SYDVKM. The CDR3 extends over 15 amino acids. The V gene lost 2 bases and the J gene lost 3 bases, with 14 bases spanning the gap. CDR3 nucleotides: TGTGCCAGCAGTTTAACGGCCTGGAAAAACTACGAGCAGTACGTC. Residues: CASSLTAWKNYEQYV.

This clonotype was detected many times. The gene calls are TRBV7-8 and TRBJ1-1; D call uncertain. V lost 2 bases and J lost 7, with 11 bases in between. Germline CDR1 is SGHVS and CDR2 is FQNEAQ. The CDR3 is made up of 13 amino acids. The CDR3 coding sequence is TGTGCCAGCAGCTTAATACGGACCAGTGAAGCTTTCTTT. Residues: CASSLIRTSEAFF.

V usage is TRBV5-1 and J usage is TRBJ1-2, with 8 bases lining up with TRBD1. This CDR3 is 12 amino acids long. Germline V CDR1 and CDR2: SGHRS, YFSETQ. V dropped 4 bases and J dropped 8; count of bases not matched to a gene: 4. CDR3 loop: CASSTTGAGYTF. CDR3 DNA sequence: TGCGCCAGCAGCACGACAGGGGCGGGCTACACCTTC.

The CDR3 region is CASSGSRAFF. The CDR3 DNA sequence: TGTGCCAGCAGTGGCTCTCGGGCTTTCTTT. The J gene is TRBJ1-1, the V gene TRBV25-1, with no clear D. Germline CDR1 is MGHDK and CDR2 is SYGVNS. Trimming took 4 bases from V and 11 from J, leaving 8 bases between them. The CDR3 is 10 amino acids.

This clonotype was counted between two and nine times. The chain couples TRBV4-1 to TRBJ2-2; D gene unclear. Germline V gives CDR1 MGHRA, CDR2 YSYEKL. V lost 3 bases to trimming and J lost 6 bases, with 8 bases between them. CDR3 size: 13 residues. CDR3: CASSHRVAGELFF. CDR3 nucleotide sequence: TGCGCCAGCAGCCATCGAGTAGCCGGGGAGCTGTTTTTT.

This CDR3 is CASSLRVGMNTEAFF. The CDR3 bases are TGTGCCAGCAGCTTAAGGGTAGGGATGAACACTGAAGCTTTCTTT. The rearrangement joins TRBV7-6 to TRBJ1-1; D call uncertain. This CDR3 region has 15 residues. Trimming left V 2 bases short and J 0 bases short, with 10 bases between. Germline loops: CDR1 SGHVS, CDR2 FNYEAQ. Variable domain in full (rest from reference TRBV7-6 and TRBJ1-1): GAGVSQSPRYKVTKRGQDVALRCDPISGHVSLYWYRQALGQGPEFLTYFNYEAQQDKSGLPNDRFSAERPEGSISTLTIQRTEQRDSAMYRCASSLRVGMNTEAFFGQGTRLTVV.

This chain uses TRBV9 with TRBJ1-5, with a weak D call TRBD1 (6 bases). There are 15 residues in the CDR3. Per the germline V gene, CDR1 is SGDLS and CDR2 is YYNGEE. Trimming cost V 3 bases and J 5 bases, with 15 bases left between them. DNA for the CDR3: TGTGCCAGCAGCGGACCGGACAGTCCAGATCAGCCCCAGCATTTT. The encoded protein is CASSGPDSPDQPQHF.

This chain connects TRBV4-1 to TRBJ1-1; D is undetermined. Trimming removed 0 bases at V and 1 base at J, with 15 bases between. CDR3 length: 17 residues. From germline, CDR1 is MGHRA and CDR2 YSYEKL. The CDR3 loop is CASSQEVFEDGNTEAFF. CDR3 nucleotide sequence: TGCGCCAGCAGCCAAGAAGTTTTCGAGGATGGGAACACTGAAGCTTTCTTT.

This clonotype has a handful of counts. The genes are TRBV6-1 and TRBJ1-5, with a tentative D call TRBD1 (5 bases). The CDR3 has 14 amino acids. Trimming removed 6 bases at V and 7 bases at J, with 16 bases between. The germline CDR1 and CDR2 sequences are MNHNS and SASEGT. The CDR3 DNA follows: TGTGCCAGCAGCCCTTTTCAGGGATGGCAGCCCCAGCATTTT. Its protein product is CASSPFQGWQPQHF.

The rearrangement uses TRBV18 and TRBJ2-7; tentatively, D is TRBD1 or TRBD2 (6 bases each). From germline, CDR1 is KGHSH and CDR2 LQKENI. CDR3 length: 15 residues. V was shortened by 3 bases and J by 4 bases, with 16 bases between the two germline ends. CDR3 in DNA: TGTGCCAGCTCACCTTCCGAGGGGGGATATTACGAGCAGTACTTC. It yields the protein CASSPSEGGYYEQYF. Complete variable domain (other parts from reference TRBV18 and TRBJ2-7): NAGVMQNPRHLVRRRGQEARLRCSPMKGHSHVYWYRQLPEEGLKFMVYLQKENIIDESGMPKERFSAEFPKEGPSILRIQQVVRGDSAAYFCASSPSEGGYYEQYFGPGTRLTVT.

This clonotype has ten or more counts. The rearrangement links TRBV12-3 or TRBV12-4 to TRBJ1-2; D gene ambiguous. The CDR3 runs to 15 residues. V dropped 1 base and J dropped 7 bases, with 16 bases sitting between them. Written as DNA, the CDR3 is TGTGCCAGCAGTTTAGATCATCCTCCTACCCTTGGCTACACCTTC. It is translated as CASSLDHPPTLGYTF.